The source of this T cell receptor (beta chain) is a study of vaccination and CD4 T cells after COVID-19. Note on this clonotype: No antigen is known for it.

Treatment in this sample: approximately nine-day PBMC culture with coronavirus spike peptide pools or control peptides (ViraFEST assay). Positive PCR results dated from March to December 2020, before the US Alpha, Beta and Delta variants. Sequencing of the DNA from cultured CD4+ T cells was carried out with the Oncomine TCR Beta short-read assay. TCRdb recomputed calls from the PCR reads with MiXCR, one row per CDR3 protein. The sample has around 11,000 distinct CDR3 sequences, roughly 82% seen once. Trimming at V came to 7 bases and at J to 6 bases, leaving 7 bases not matched to a gene. Germline values: CDR1 MNHEY, CDR2 SVGEGT. CDR3 length: 14 amino acids.

J is TRBJ1-5 and V is TRBV6-2 or TRBV6-3, with 9 bases that match TRBD1. Specimen: CD4+ T cells from blood, cultured in vitro. The sequence derives from a human donor who had recovered from COVID-19. In nucleotides, the CDR3 is TGTGCCAGCACCATCGGGACAGGGAGTCAGCCCCAGCATTTT. This translates into CASTIGTGSQPQHF.